This TCR beta chain was observed in a study of blood T cell repertoires in COVID-19. Overall study context: Italy, Spain and the United States were the sources of the convalescent and acute COVID-19 samples. From T cells, B-cell-depleted T cells, or PBMCs came the material, which was cDNA or gDNA.

This CDR3 contains 17 residues. The ends lost 1 base at V and 0 bases at J; junction bases unmatched: 3. Germline V gene lookup returns CDR1 SNHLY and CDR2 FYNNEI. Authors' processing steps: Nucleated cell counts were estimated from reference gene primer amplification. Measured with immunoSEQ multiplex PCR; TCRdb has only the in-frame clones, and not every one. The V and J calls and clone size come from that table; D and trimming were worked out from the DNA. Of tens of thousands of clones in the sample, just under 80% were seen once. The sequenced material came from peripheral blood. The sequence was obtained from a human donor in a cohort sampled during active COVID-19. This chain joins TRBV2 and TRBJ1-6; 7 bases are shared with TRBD1. CDR3 nucleotide sequence: TGTGCCAGCAGTGAAGTGACAGGGAGCTCCTATAATTCACCCCTCCACTTT. Its translation is CASSEVTGSSYNSPLHF. The variable domain in full, completed from reference TRBV2 and TRBJ1-6, reads EPEVTQTPSHQVTQMGQEVILRCVPISNHLYFYWYRQILGQKVEFLVSFYNNEISEKSEIFDDQFSVERPDGSNFTLKIRSTKLEDSAMYFCASSEVTGSSYNSPLHFGNGTRLTVT.